This T cell receptor (beta chain) is drawn from a study of cytomegalovirus exposure and HLA in healthy donors. Unmatched junction bases numbered 7, after V lost 5 bases and J lost 5 bases. In germline, CDR1 is MNHEY, CDR2 SMNVEV (reference sequence). This CDR3 region has 15 residues. Profiling relied on immunoSEQ multiplex PCR, and the TCRdb table lists in-frame clones only, not all of them. The sample lists about 120,000 clones; 70% to 90% were seen once. The chain couples TRBV27 to TRBJ2-2, with 8 bases that match TRBD1. This clonotype originated in a woman in her 30s in good health and CMV-seronegative. Sequencing input: PBMCs. CDR3 nucleotide sequence: TGTGCCAGCAGTGTCGACAGGGGTCGAACCGGGGAGCTGTTTTTT. Protein sequence: CASSVDRGRTGELFF.